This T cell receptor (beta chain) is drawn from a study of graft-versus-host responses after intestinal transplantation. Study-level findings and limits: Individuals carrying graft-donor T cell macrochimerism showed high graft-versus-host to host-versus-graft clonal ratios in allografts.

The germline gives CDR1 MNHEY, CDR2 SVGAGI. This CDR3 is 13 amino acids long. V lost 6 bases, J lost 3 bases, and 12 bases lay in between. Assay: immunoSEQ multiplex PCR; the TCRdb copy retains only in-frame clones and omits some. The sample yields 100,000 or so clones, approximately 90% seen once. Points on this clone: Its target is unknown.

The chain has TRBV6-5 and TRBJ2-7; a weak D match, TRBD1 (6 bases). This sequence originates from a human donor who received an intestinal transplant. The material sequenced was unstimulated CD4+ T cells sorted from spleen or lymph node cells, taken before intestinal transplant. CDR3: CASSHRDNYEQYF. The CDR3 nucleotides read TGTGCCAGCAGCCACCGGGACAACTACGAGCAGTACTTC.